This T cell receptor (beta chain) was found in a study of Ad26.COV2.S vaccination and SARS-CoV-2 variants. The overall study: The donor participated in the COV1001 trial, in its Ad26.COV2.S arm.

Treatment of the sample: some 19 received Ad26.COV2.S at low or high dose, single or two shots; five or six received placebo; per-sample allocation not given. Sampling occurred on day 63 after the first vaccine or placebo injection. The data were produced by immunoSEQ multiplex PCR, yet TCRdb's version contains in-frame clones alone and is incomplete. The repertoire has some 420,000 clones, roughly 88% of them found once; the top ten carry about 3.6%. The V gene lost 2 bases and the J gene lost 2 bases, with 11 bases spanning the gap. The V gene's germline CDR1 is MNHEY and CDR2 SVGAGI. The CDR3 totals 15 residues.

The TCR comes from a person between 18 and 65 years old who received the Ad26.COV2.S COVID-19 vaccine or a placebo. The sample here was peripheral blood, taken in a trial of Ad26.COV2.S vaccine versus placebo. The V and J genes are TRBV6-5 and TRBJ2-3; no firm D call. CDR3 bases: TGTGCCAGCAGTTACAACACGGGTAACACAGATACGCAGTATTTT. Its translation: CASSYNTGNTDTQYF.